This T cell receptor (beta chain) is from a study of blood T cell repertoires in COVID-19. Across the whole study: COVID-19 samples from acute and convalescent phases originated in the United States, Italy and Spain. The analysed material was cDNA or gDNA that came from T cells, B-cell-depleted T cells, or PBMCs.

Authors' methods: Cell counts per sample came from amplifying reference gene primers. Sequencing used immunoSEQ multiplex PCR; TCRdb keeps in-frame clones, though not all of them. The V and J calls and clone size are taken from that table; D and trimming were inferred from the DNA. The data hold roughly 88,000 clones, with about 93% observed a single time. This CDR3 is built from 14 residues. The germline CDR1 and CDR2 sequences are MGHRA and YSYEKL. The V and J ends lost 1 base and 5 bases respectively, with 11 bases between them. The chain combines TRBV4-1 with TRBJ2-5, with D unresolved. The sequence derives from a woman aged 45-59 years in a cohort sampled during active COVID-19. Sequenced sample: peripheral blood. The CDR3 is CASSQGVVPETQYF. Written as DNA, the CDR3 is TGCGCCAGCAGCCAAGGCGTCGTCCCCGAGACCCAGTACTTC.